The present T cell receptor (beta chain) was sequenced within a study of blood T cell repertoires in COVID-19. Study in general: The samples span acute and convalescent COVID-19 from the United States, Italy and Spain. The analysed material was cDNA or gDNA that came from T cells, B-cell-depleted T cells, or PBMCs.

As processed by the authors: Estimates of nucleated cell counts were drawn from the amplification of reference gene primers. Measured with immunoSEQ multiplex PCR; TCRdb has only the in-frame clones, and not every one. The V and J calls and clone size come from that table; D and trimming were worked out from the DNA. The sample lists 150,000 or so clones, 87% occurring once. Only one count was recorded for this clone. Germline values: CDR1 LNHDA, CDR2 SQIVND (reference sequence). V was trimmed by 3 bases and J by 0 bases, leaving 4 bases between them. The CDR3 sequence is 13 residues long. Sequencing used peripheral blood. This chain connects TRBV19 to TRBJ2-3; D gene uncertain. This receptor was obtained from a woman between 45 and 60 years old with acute or convalescent COVID-19. The CDR3 region is CASSIPSTDTQYF. The CDR3 bases are TGTGCCAGTAGTATTCCTAGCACAGATACGCAGTATTTT.